This record concerns one T cell receptor beta chain sequence. A roughly 130-subject validation cohort, separate from the approximately 610-subject first cohort, supplied the donors. The CDR3 covers 15 residues. V shed 5 bases, J shed 4 bases, and the junction held 4 bases outside the gene matches. Germline values: CDR1 MDHEN, CDR2 SYDVKM. TCRdb's copy holds only in-frame clones and misses some; the assay was immunoSEQ multiplex PCR. The table shows 200,000 or so clones, with roughly 80% occurring only once. The sample originates from a study of cytomegalovirus exposure and HLA in healthy donors. The rearrangement links TRBV28 to TRBJ2-5; 13 positions match TRBD2. The TCR was taken from a man aged 18 to 30 in good health and CMV-seropositive. Sequences were obtained from PBMCs. The CDR3 DNA follows: TGTGCCAGCAGTGAACTAGCGGGAGGGCCAGAGACCCAGTACTTC. Protein sequence: CASSELAGGPETQYF.